The clone carrying this T cell receptor beta chain occurred a few times. As yet, its antigen is unknown. The data belong to a study of blood T cells in healthy people across ages. Findings of the study overall: Diversity figures based on one million T cells were deemed too low. Naive CD4+ cell counts and diversity both ran higher in long-lived than in aged donors.

Isolation recovered at least 6 million PBMCs from every sample. Then a second PCR, running roughly 7 to 12 cycles, was carried out with a sample-barcoded 5' primer and a J-beta primer mix. Each sample provided no less than 2.5 million CDR3-containing paired-end reads. TCRdb reanalysed the 5' RACE reads using MiXCR and keeps one entry per CDR3 protein. The sample carries almost 1 million distinct CDR3 sequences, roughly 47% recorded once. This TCR was sampled from a woman aged 55 to 70 in good health. Sequencing was performed on blood.

This CDR3 reads CASSQSGRGQYLNEQYF. The CDR3 DNA reads as TGTGCCAGCAGCCAAAGCGGAAGGGGACAGTATCTAAACGAGCAGTACTTC. The V call is TRBV7-2, the J call TRBJ2-7, with 7 bases fitting TRBD1. The V gene's germline CDR1 is SGHTA and CDR2 FQGNSA. The CDR3 runs to 17 residues. V lost 5 bases, J lost 5 bases, and 18 bases stayed unmatched.